This is a list of T cell receptor beta chains from one sample in a study of blood T cell repertoires in COVID-19. The data were produced by immunoSEQ multiplex PCR, yet TCRdb's version contains in-frame clones alone and is incomplete. The table has about 400,000 clones, around nine tenths seen once. Sequencing was performed on peripheral blood. All receptors derive from a human donor in a cohort sampled during active COVID-19. Both conserved end residues are part of each CDR3. Clone size is given for some rows only: seen once, a few or many times, or a class if the clone is expanded.

J gene: TRBJ2-5
V gene: TRBV2
clone size: .
CDR3 protein: CASSSGQVEVETQYF

J gene: TRBJ2-5
V gene: TRBV7-6
clone size: .
CDR3 protein: CASSNRDTMQETQYF

J gene: TRBJ2-3
V gene: TRBV11-2
clone size: .
CDR3 protein: CASSPGYLLADTQYF

J gene: TRBJ2-3
V gene: TRBV6-6
clone size: .
CDR3 protein: CASRAGVSTDTQYF

J gene: TRBJ2-7
V gene: TRBV11-2
clone size: once
CDR3 protein: CASSLRYGTTSFYEQYF

J gene: TRBJ2-3
V gene: TRBV7-2
clone size: .
CDR3 protein: CASSLVGYRGDTQYF

J gene: TRBJ1-1
V gene: TRBV7-6
clone size: .
CDR3 protein: CASSLTDRGKTSNTEAFF

J gene: TRBJ1-6
V gene: TRBV5-1
clone size: .
CDR3 protein: CARGSQGAFHF

J gene: TRBJ2-1
V gene: TRBV29-1
clone size: .
CDR3 protein: CSVGGGLRNEQFF

J gene: TRBJ2-1
V gene: TRBV27
clone size: .
CDR3 protein: CASSSLAESSYNEQFF

J gene: TRBJ1-1
V gene: TRBV7-9
clone size: .
CDR3 protein: CASSSASQDVTEAFF

J gene: TRBJ1-5
V gene: TRBV7-8
clone size: .
CDR3 protein: CASSLLGTGSNQPQHF

J gene: TRBJ1-3
V gene: TRBV5-1
clone size: .
CDR3 protein: CASSRGTGGIAGNTIYF

J gene: TRBJ1-2
V gene: TRBV19
clone size: .
CDR3 protein: CASSPSGTGDYGYTF

J gene: TRBJ2-5
V gene: TRBV5-1
clone size: .
CDR3 protein: CASSIRGGAEETQYF

J gene: TRBJ2-2
V gene: TRBV30
clone size: .
CDR3 protein: CAWSERAGRTGELFF

J gene: TRBJ2-7
V gene: TRBV27
clone size: .
CDR3 protein: CASSLRQGPSSYEQYF

J gene: TRBJ2-1
V gene: TRBV7-3
clone size: .
CDR3 protein: CASSRGLAGDSQFF

J gene: TRBJ2-1
V gene: TRBV19
clone size: .
CDR3 protein: CASSIAGLNYNEQFF

J gene: TRBJ2-7
V gene: TRBV5-1
clone size: .
CDR3 protein: CASSHGQGAYEQYF

J gene: TRBJ2-7
V gene: TRBV6-5
clone size: .
CDR3 protein: CATQPIPGGYEQYF

J gene: TRBJ2-1
V gene: TRBV5-4
clone size: few
CDR3 protein: CASSLAPGLAGDNEQFF

J gene: TRBJ2-7
V gene: TRBV2
clone size: .
CDR3 protein: CASSETDRGLGEQYF

J gene: TRBJ2-7
V gene: TRBV19
clone size: few
CDR3 protein: CASSVRPGQEFYEQYF

J gene: TRBJ1-1
V gene: TRBV7-6
clone size: once
CDR3 protein: CASSETGAAAFF

J gene: TRBJ2-7
V gene: TRBV30
clone size: once
CDR3 protein: CAWSSVLGGSYEQYF

J gene: TRBJ1-5
V gene: TRBV10-3
clone size: .
CDR3 protein: CAIGQGPSRPQHF

J gene: TRBJ1-1
V gene: TRBV5-1
clone size: .
CDR3 protein: CASTPVSGVNTEAFF

J gene: TRBJ2-1
V gene: TRBV6-1
clone size: many
CDR3 protein: CASSEQGQNPEQFF

J gene: TRBJ1-3
V gene: TRBV30
clone size: .
CDR3 protein: CAWKQRGNTIYF

J gene: TRBJ2-3
V gene: TRBV24-1
clone size: .
CDR3 protein: CATSDPRGGGTDTQYF

J gene: TRBJ1-4
V gene: TRBV7-9
clone size: .
CDR3 protein: CASSASRGFNEKLFF

J gene: TRBJ1-3
V gene: TRBV3-1/TRBV3-2
clone size: .
CDR3 protein: CASSPTGLENTIYF

J gene: TRBJ2-6
V gene: TRBV3-1/TRBV3-2
clone size: few
CDR3 protein: CASSQRLAGGSGANVLTF

J gene: TRBJ2-7
V gene: TRBV28
clone size: .
CDR3 protein: CASSYGQFLREQYF

J gene: TRBJ1-1
V gene: TRBV30
clone size: .
CDR3 protein: CAWSRWDRGITEAFF

J gene: TRBJ2-3
V gene: TRBV3-1/TRBV3-2
clone size: .
CDR3 protein: CASSQGSFSLAGDHADTQYF

J gene: TRBJ2-1
V gene: TRBV3-1/TRBV3-2
clone size: .
CDR3 protein: CASSPAAQSSYNEQFF

J gene: TRBJ1-3
V gene: TRBV29-1
clone size: .
CDR3 protein: CSVSPRTSGNTIYF

J gene: TRBJ2-2
V gene: TRBV30
clone size: few
CDR3 protein: CAWNYYTGELFF

J gene: TRBJ2-2
V gene: TRBV2
clone size: .
CDR3 protein: CASSETHRDTGELFF

J gene: TRBJ2-3
V gene: TRBV12-3/TRBV12-4
clone size: .
CDR3 protein: CASSLTPGTTQYF

J gene: TRBJ2-7
V gene: TRBV11-2
clone size: .
CDR3 protein: CASSSPRQSSYEQYF

J gene: TRBJ1-4
V gene: TRBV15
clone size: .
CDR3 protein: CATSRDNRNEKLFF

J gene: TRBJ1-6
V gene: TRBV9
clone size: .
CDR3 protein: CASSVQGWDSPLHF